This entry lists 24 T cell receptor beta chains sequenced from one sample in a study of breast tumors, draining lymph nodes, adjacent tissues. Axillary draining lymph nodes of breast cancer patients supplied the node samples. TCRdb fed the multiplex PCR reads into MiXCR, producing one record per CDR3 protein. The data hold 180,000 or so distinct CDR3 sequences, with around 33% observed a single time. The specimen was axillary lymph node tissue. The source of these receptors is a female donor with breast cancer. Some clones in this sample may be carry-over from other donors' samples.

This clonotype was observed many times. The CDR3, as DNA: TGTGCCAGCAGTTGGAACCCACAGGGATCGTCCTATGGCTACACCTTC. Residues: CASSWNPQGSSYGYTF. The rearrangement joins TRBV27 to TRBJ1-2, with TRBD1 as a possible D gene (6 bases). The CDR3 extends over 16 amino acids. Germline V gene sequence: CDR1 MNHEY, CDR2 SMNVEV (reference sequence). Trimming pared 4 bases from V and 4 bases from J, leaving 19 bases between.

In its sample, this clonotype was seen many times. This chain links TRBV6-2 or TRBV6-3 with TRBJ2-7; TRBD2 aligns across 10 bases. In germline, CDR1 is MNHEY, CDR2 SVGEGT. The J segment lost 5 bases and the V segment lost 5 bases, leaving 9 bases of the junction unmatched. The CDR3 loop spans 15 amino acids. The CDR3 region has the DNA TGTGCCAGCAGTCCGGCTAGCGGGAGTAACGACGAGCAGTACTTC. Translation: CASSPASGSNDEQYF.

This clonotype was seen more than once but under ten times. This may be a read error, as it is one base from a much larger clone. The V call is TRBV6-5, the J call TRBJ1-4; unclear D gene. CDR3 size: 17 residues. The germline V gene encodes CDR1 MNHEY and CDR2 SVGAGI. CDR3: CTSSKTFISGSNEKLFF. The CDR3 bases are TGTACCAGCAGCAAAACCTTTATATCGGGATCTAATGAAAAACTGTTTTTT.

This clonotype occurred a few times. A much larger clone sits a single nucleotide away, making a read error possible. The chain is built from TRBV9 and TRBJ2-1, with 9 bases aligning to TRBD2. In germline, CDR1 is SGDLS, CDR2 YYNGEE. The CDR3 spans 15 residues. CDR3 in DNA: TGTGCCAGCAGCGCGAGCGGGGGGACATACAATGAGCCGTTCTTC. Its translation is CASSASGGTYNEPFF.

The chain couples TRBV4-1 to TRBJ2-2; TRBD2 agrees at 15 bases. The germline gives CDR1 MGHRA, CDR2 YSYEKL. V shed 0 bases, J shed 3 bases, and the junction held 2 bases outside the gene matches. CDR3 size: 18 residues. CDR3 sequence: CASSQEGLAGGDTGELFF. The CDR3 DNA follows: TGCGCCAGCAGCCAAGAAGGACTAGCGGGAGGGGACACCGGGGAGCTGTTTTTT.

In this sample, this clonotype turned up many times. The chain combines TRBV13 with TRBJ2-1; 10 bases fit TRBD2. The CDR3 is 15 residues long. Germline loops: CDR1 PRHDT, CDR2 FYEKMQ (reference sequence). Germline trimming cut 8 bases from V and 7 bases from J; bases unmatched to any gene: 11. The CDR3 DNA is TGTGCCAGCCGCGGGGCTAGCGGGGGCGGTAATGAGCAGTTCTTC. This encodes CASRGASGGGNEQFF.

This clonotype has just a few counts. The junction departs from germline at one end; a sequencing error may be responsible. The rearrangement joins TRBV6-2 or TRBV6-3 to TRBJ1-5; D is ambiguous. Germline loops: CDR1 MNHEY, CDR2 SVGEGT. The CDR3 has 13 amino acids. The CDR3 region is CASSHSWGQPQHF. The CDR3 DNA reads TGTGCCAGCAGTCACTCGTGGGGTCAGCCCCAGCATTTT.

On this clonotype: A read error may produce the germline difference seen at one junction end. The chain joins TRBV25-1 to TRBJ1-6; D is undetermined. This CDR3 spans 12 amino acids. In germline, CDR1 is MGHDK, CDR2 SYGVNS. DNA for the CDR3: TGTGCCAGCAGTAAATCGATCTCACCCTTCCACTTT. Translating it yields CASSKSISPFHF.

This clonotype was seen repeatedly, ten times or more. V usage is TRBV27 and J usage is TRBJ1-6; tentatively, D is TRBD1 (5 bases). V lost 6 bases to trimming and J lost 10 bases, with 16 bases between them. The CDR3 consists of 14 residues. Looked up from germline, CDR1 is MNHEY and CDR2 is SMNVEV (reference sequence). CDR3 region: CASRLGGVLSPLHF. In nucleotides, the CDR3 is TGTGCCAGCAGGTTGGGGGGGGTTTTATCACCCCTCCACTTT.

At least ten counts were recorded for this clonotype. This sequence joins TRBV7-8 and TRBJ2-3; D is undetermined. The CDR3 totals 15 residues. Germline V gene data show CDR1 as SGHVS and CDR2 as FQNEAQ. V was pared by 1 base and J by 2 bases, with 10 bases between. The CDR3 DNA follows: TGTGCCAGCAGCTTAGGAAGGGCCTCCACAGATACGCAGTATTTT. This gives the protein CASSLGRASTDTQYF.

A few counts support this clonotype. It may be a read error: a sequence one base away is much more abundant. This chain links TRBV6-1 with TRBJ2-5; D uncertain. The V and J ends lost 5 bases and 4 bases respectively, with 8 bases between them. This CDR3 has 12 amino acids. Germline lookup yields CDR1 MNHNS and CDR2 SASEGT. The chain's CDR3 is CASSHVGETQYF. The CDR3, as DNA: TGTGCCAGCAGTCATGTGGGAGAGACCCAGTACTTC.

This chain joins TRBV7-9 and TRBJ2-2; D uncertain. The germline V gene has CDR1 SEHNR and CDR2 FQNEAQ (reference sequence). The V gene lost 2 bases and the J gene lost 9 bases, with 10 bases spanning the gap. The CDR3 is 13 amino acids. In nucleotides, the CDR3 is TGTGCCAGCAGCTTAAGCCCAGGCAGGGAGCTGTTTTTT. Amino acid sequence: CASSLSPGRELFF.

This clonotype has just one count. The genes are TRBV24-1 and TRBJ1-5; D call uncertain. Trimming pared 0 bases from V and 9 bases from J, leaving 5 bases between. The CDR3 sequence is 12 residues long. Germline lookup yields CDR1 KGHDR and CDR2 SFDVKD. Here the CDR3 DNA reads TGTGCCACCAGTGATTTGGGTTTGCCCCAGCATTTT. Protein sequence: CATSDLGLPQHF.

This clonotype was recorded at least ten times. The rearrangement joins TRBV7-2 to TRBJ2-1; D remains unclear. Germline CDR1 is SGHTA and CDR2 is FQGNSA. With 1 base removed from V and 0 bases from J, the gap between germline ends came to 7 bases. The CDR3 length is 15 residues. CDR3 loop: CASSLGPHSYNEQFF. The CDR3 DNA reads as TGTGCCAGCAGCTTAGGGCCCCACTCCTACAATGAGCAGTTCTTC. Together with reference TRBV7-2 and TRBJ2-1, the CDR3 gives the full variable domain: GAGVSQSPSNKVTEKGKDVELRCDPISGHTALYWYRQSLGQGLEFLIYFQGNSAPDKSGLPSDRFSAERTGGSVSTLTIQRTQQEDSAVYLCASSLGPHSYNEQFFGPGTRLTVL.

Turning to this clonotype: One end of the junction does not line up with germline, which may come from a read error. CDR3 in DNA: TGTGCTAGCAGCTTGACCGGGACAGAAGACTTCGACTATGGCTACACCTTC. As protein: CASSLTGTEDFDYGYTF. The chain recombines TRBV7-7 with TRBJ1-2; 7 bases are a match to TRBD1. Germline CDR1 is SSHAT and CDR2 is FNYEAQ (reference sequence). This CDR3 is built from 17 residues.

This clonotype was observed at least ten times. The V call is TRBV15, the J call TRBJ2-5; D is undetermined. The CDR3 runs to 13 residues. Germline V gives CDR1 LNHNV, CDR2 YYDKDF (reference sequence). V gave up 0 bases and J gave up 4 bases, with 6 bases separating them. CDR3 sequence reads: CATSRDLGETQYF. In DNA, the CDR3 is TGTGCCACCAGCAGAGATTTAGGAGAGACCCAGTACTTC.

This clonotype was observed at least ten times. The chain is built from TRBV5-1 and TRBJ2-7; TRBD2 aligns across 7 bases. V lost 1 base, J lost 6 bases, and 13 bases stayed unmatched. This CDR3 spans 16 amino acids. Germline-derived CDR1 and CDR2 are SGHRS and YFSETQ. CDR3 in DNA: TGCGCCAGCAGCTTGCCCAAGGGGACTATCGAGACCGAGCAGTACTTC. Its translation: CASSLPKGTIETEQYF.

This clonotype was recorded many times. The CDR3 DNA reads as TGTGCCATCAGTGGACAGGGCGCCTACGAGCAGTACTTC. As protein: CAISGQGAYEQYF. V and J are TRBV10-3 and TRBJ2-7; 7 bases fit TRBD1. J lost 2 bases, V lost 4 bases, and 2 bases had no gene match. CDR1 and CDR2 (germline): ENHRY, SYGVKD. This CDR3 is 13 amino acids long.

This clonotype has ten or more counts. The V gene is TRBV5-1, the J gene TRBJ2-3; perhaps D is TRBD1 or TRBD2 (6 bases each). CDR1 is SGHRS, CDR2 YFSETQ, per germline. V dropped 2 bases and J dropped 1 base, with 11 bases sitting between them. This CDR3 contains 15 residues. The CDR3 nucleotides are TGCGCCAGCAGCTTAAGGGGGGCCGGCACAGATACGCAGTATTTT. This codes for CASSLRGAGTDTQYF.

This clonotype was counted at least ten times. The chain employs TRBV3-1 and TRBJ1-2; no reliable D call. V lost 4 bases to trimming and J lost 12 bases, with 15 bases between them. The CDR3 covers 12 residues. Germline CDR1 and CDR2: LGHDT and YNNKEL (reference sequence). The CDR3 spells CASSPRSGEDTF. CDR3 sequence (DNA): TGTGCCAGCAGCCCCCGGAGCGGGGAGGACACCTTC.

This clonotype was counted ten times or more. CDR3 nucleotides: TGTGCCAGCAGCAGCCCCCGGACAGGGATCTACGAGCAGTACTTC. Amino acids: CASSSPRTGIYEQYF. The chain is built from TRBV5-6 and TRBJ2-7, with TRBD1 matching over 8 bases. Per germline, CDR1 SGHDT and CDR2 YYEEEE. Germline trimming cut 4 bases from V and 3 bases from J; bases unmatched to any gene: 9. The CDR3 contains 15 residues.

This clonotype was counted at least ten times. The chain has TRBV29-1 and TRBJ2-6; D is uncertain. Trimming took off 2 bases at V and 15 bases at J, with 11 bases between the two ends. The CDR3 totals 11 residues. CDR1 is SQVTM, CDR2 ANQGSEA, per germline. The CDR3, as DNA: TGCAGCGTTGAACAGAATGCGGACCTGACTTTC. This gives the protein CSVEQNADLTF. Filled out from reference TRBV29-1 and TRBJ2-6, the complete variable domain reads SAVISQKPSRDICQRGTSLTIQCQVDSQVTMMFWYRQQPGQSLTLIATANQGSEATYESGFVIDKFPISRPNLTFSTLTVSNMSPEDSSIYLCSVEQNADLTFGAGSRLTVL.

The chain carries TRBV18 and TRBJ1-1, with D perhaps matching TRBD1 (5 bases). This CDR3 has 15 residues. Looked up from germline, CDR1 is KGHSH and CDR2 is LQKENI. V was shortened by 5 bases and J by 3 bases, with 16 bases between the two germline ends. CDR3 nucleotide sequence: TGTGCCAGCTCATTCCGGCAGGGATGGGACACTGAAGCTTTCTTT. It yields the protein CASSFRQGWDTEAFF.

Note on this clonotype: A much larger clone differs from this one at a single base, so this may be a read error. Since the CDR3 does not end with the conserved phenylalanine or tryptophan, this likely comes from a read error. The chain links TRBV28 to TRBJ1-5; TRBD1 matches 7 bases. The CDR3 runs to 16 residues. The germline CDR1 and CDR2 sequences are MDHEN and SYDVKM. Unmatched junction bases numbered 8, after V lost 4 bases and J lost 2 bases. The CDR3 DNA reads TGTGCCAGCAGTTATGAACAGGGGTTTGGCAATCAGCCCCAGCATCTT. It is translated as CASSYEQGFGNQPQHL.